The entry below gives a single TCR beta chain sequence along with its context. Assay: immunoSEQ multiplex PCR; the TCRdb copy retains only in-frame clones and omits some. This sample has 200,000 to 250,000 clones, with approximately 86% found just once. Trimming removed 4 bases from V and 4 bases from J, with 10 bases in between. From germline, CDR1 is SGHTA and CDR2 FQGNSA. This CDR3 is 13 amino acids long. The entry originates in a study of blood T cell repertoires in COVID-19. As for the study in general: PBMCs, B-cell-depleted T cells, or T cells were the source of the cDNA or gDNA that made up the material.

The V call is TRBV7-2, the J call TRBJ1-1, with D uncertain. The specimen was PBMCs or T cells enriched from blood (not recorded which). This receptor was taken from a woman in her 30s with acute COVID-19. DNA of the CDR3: TGTGCCAGCAGCTCATTCATGTTCACTGAAGCTTTCTTT. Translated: CASSSFMFTEAFF.